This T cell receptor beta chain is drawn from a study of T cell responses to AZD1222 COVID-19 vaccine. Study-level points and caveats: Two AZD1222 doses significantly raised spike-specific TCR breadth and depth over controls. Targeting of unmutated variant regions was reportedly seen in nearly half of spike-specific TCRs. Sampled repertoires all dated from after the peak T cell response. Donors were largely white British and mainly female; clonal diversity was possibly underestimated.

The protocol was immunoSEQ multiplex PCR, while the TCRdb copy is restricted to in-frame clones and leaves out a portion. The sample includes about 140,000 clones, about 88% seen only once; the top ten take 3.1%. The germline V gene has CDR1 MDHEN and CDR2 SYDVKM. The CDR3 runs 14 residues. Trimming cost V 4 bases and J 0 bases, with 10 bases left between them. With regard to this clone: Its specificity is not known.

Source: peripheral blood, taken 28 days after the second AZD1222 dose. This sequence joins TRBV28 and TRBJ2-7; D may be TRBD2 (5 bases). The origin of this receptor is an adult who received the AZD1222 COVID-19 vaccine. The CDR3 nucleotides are TGTGCCAGCAGTTCCGACGGGATCTCCTACGAGCAGTACTTC. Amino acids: CASSSDGISYEQYF.